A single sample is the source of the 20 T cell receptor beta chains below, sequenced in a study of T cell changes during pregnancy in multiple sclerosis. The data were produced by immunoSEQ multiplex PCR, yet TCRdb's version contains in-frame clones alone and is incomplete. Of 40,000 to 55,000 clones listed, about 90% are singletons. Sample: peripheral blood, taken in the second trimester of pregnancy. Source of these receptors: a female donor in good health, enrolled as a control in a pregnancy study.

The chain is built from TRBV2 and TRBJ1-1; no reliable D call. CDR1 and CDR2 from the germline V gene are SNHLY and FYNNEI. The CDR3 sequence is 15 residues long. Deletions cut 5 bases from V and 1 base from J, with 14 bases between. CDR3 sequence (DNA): TGTGCCAGCAGTCCTTCCTTGACACCGAACACTGAAGCTTTCTTT. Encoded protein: CASSPSLTPNTEAFF.

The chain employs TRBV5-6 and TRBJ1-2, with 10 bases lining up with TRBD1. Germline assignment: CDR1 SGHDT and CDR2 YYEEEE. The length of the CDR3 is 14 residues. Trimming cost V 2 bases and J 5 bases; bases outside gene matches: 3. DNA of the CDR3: TGTGCCAGCAGCTTCGGGACAGGGGTATATGGCTACACCTTC. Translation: CASSFGTGVYGYTF.

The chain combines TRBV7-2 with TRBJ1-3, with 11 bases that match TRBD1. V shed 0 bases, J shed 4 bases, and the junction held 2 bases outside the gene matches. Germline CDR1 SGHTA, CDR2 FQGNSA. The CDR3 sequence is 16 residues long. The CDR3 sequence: CASSLAGTGGGNTIYF. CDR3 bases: TGTGCCAGCAGCTTAGCCGGGACAGGGGGAGGAAACACCATATATTTT.

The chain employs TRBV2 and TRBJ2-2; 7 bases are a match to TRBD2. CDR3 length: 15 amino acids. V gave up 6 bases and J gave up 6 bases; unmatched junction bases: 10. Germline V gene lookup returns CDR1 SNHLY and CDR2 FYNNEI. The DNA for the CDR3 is TGTGCCAGCAGCCGGCAGGGACTATCGTCCGGGGAGCTGTTTTTT. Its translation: CASSRQGLSSGELFF. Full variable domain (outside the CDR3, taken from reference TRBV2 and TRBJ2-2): EPEVTQTPSHQVTQMGQEVILRCVPISNHLYFYWYRQILGQKVEFLVSFYNNEISEKSEIFDDQFSVERPDGSNFTLKIRSTKLEDSAMYFCASSRQGLSSGELFFGEGSRLTVL.

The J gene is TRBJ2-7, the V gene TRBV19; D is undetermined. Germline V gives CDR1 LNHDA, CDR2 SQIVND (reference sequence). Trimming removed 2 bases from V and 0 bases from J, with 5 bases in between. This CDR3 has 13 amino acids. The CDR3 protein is CASSIPNSYEQYF. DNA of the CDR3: TGTGCCAGTAGTATACCAAACTCCTACGAGCAGTACTTC.

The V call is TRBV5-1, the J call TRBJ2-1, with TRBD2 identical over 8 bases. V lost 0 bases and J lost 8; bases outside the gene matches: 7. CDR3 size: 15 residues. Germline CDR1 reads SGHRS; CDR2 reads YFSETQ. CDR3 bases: TGCGCCAGCAGCTTGGACGGGACTAGGAGCGATGAGCAGTTCTTC. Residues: CASSLDGTRSDEQFF.

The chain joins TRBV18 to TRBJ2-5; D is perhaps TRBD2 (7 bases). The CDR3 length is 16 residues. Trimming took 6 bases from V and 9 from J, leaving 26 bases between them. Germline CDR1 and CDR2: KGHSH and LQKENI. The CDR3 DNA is TGTGCCAGCTCGCCCGCCTCTGTGGGGGGCCGGGAGGCCCAGTACTTC. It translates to CASSPASVGGREAQYF.

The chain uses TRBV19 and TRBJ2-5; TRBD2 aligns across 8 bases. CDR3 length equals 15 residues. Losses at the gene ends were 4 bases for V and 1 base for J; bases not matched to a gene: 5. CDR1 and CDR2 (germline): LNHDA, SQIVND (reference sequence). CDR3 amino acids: CASSTQAGVQETQYF. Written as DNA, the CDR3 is TGTGCCAGTAGTACCCAAGCGGGGGTCCAAGAGACCCAGTACTTC.

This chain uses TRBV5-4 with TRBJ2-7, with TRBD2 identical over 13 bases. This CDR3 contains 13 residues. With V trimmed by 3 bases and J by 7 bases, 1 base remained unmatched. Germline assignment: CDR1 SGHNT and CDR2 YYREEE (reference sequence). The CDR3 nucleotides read TGTGCCAGCAGCTCGGGACTAGCGGGGGAGCAGTACTTC. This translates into CASSSGLAGEQYF.

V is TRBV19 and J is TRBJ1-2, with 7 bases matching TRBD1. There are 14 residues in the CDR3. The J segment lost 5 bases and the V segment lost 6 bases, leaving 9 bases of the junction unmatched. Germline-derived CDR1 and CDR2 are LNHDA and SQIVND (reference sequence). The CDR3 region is CASRPQGGGYGYTF. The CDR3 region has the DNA TGTGCCAGTAGACCTCAGGGGGGCGGGTATGGCTACACCTTC.

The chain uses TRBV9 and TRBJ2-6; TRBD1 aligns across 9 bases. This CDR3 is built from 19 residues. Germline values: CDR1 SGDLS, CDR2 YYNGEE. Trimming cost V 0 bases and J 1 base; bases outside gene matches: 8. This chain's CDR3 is CASSVVGQGPPSGANVLTF. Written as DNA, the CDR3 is TGTGCCAGCAGCGTAGTCGGACAGGGGCCGCCTTCTGGGGCCAACGTCCTGACTTTC.

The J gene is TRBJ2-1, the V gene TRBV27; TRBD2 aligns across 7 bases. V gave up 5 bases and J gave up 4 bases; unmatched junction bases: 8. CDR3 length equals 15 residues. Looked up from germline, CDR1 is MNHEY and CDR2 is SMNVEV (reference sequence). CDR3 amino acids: CASSLRDYLYNEQFF. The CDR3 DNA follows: TGTGCCAGCAGTCTCCGGGACTACCTATACAATGAGCAGTTCTTC.

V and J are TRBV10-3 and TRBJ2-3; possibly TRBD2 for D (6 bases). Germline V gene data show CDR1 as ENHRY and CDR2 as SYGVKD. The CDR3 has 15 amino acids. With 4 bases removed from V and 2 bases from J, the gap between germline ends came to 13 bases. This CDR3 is CAISASGSPTDTQYF. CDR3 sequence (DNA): TGTGCCATCAGTGCGAGCGGGTCCCCCACAGATACGCAGTATTTT.

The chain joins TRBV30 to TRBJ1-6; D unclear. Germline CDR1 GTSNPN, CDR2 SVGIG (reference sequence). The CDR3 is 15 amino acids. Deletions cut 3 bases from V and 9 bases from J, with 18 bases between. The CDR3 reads CAWSSLAEGGSPLHF. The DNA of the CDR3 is TGTGCCTGGAGCTCTCTGGCGGAGGGTGGTTCACCCCTCCACTTT.

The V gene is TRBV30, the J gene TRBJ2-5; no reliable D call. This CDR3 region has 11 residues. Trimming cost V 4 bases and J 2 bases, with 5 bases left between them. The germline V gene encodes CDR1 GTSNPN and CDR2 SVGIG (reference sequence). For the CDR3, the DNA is TGTGCCTGGACAGATCAAGAGACCCAGTACTTC. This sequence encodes CAWTDQETQYF.

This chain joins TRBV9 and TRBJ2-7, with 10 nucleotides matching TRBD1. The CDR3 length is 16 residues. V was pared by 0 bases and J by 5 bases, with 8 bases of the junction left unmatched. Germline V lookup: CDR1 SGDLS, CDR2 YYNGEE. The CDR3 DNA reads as TGTGCCAGCAGCGTAGCCGCGACAGGGGGCTTCGACGAGCAGTACTTC. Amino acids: CASSVAATGGFDEQYF.

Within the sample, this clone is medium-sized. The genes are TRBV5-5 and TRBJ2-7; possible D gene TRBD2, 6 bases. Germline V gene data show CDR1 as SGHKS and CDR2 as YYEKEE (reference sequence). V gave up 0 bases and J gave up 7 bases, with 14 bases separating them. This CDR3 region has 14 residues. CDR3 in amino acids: CASSLAKGTWEQYF. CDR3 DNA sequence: TGTGCCAGCAGCTTGGCGAAGGGGACTTGGGAGCAGTACTTC.

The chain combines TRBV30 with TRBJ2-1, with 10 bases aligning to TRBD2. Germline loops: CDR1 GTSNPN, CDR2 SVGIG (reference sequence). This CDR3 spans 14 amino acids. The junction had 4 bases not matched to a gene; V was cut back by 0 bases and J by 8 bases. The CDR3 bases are TGTGCCTGGAGTGTCGGGACTAGCGTGTATGAGCAGTTCTTC. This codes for CAWSVGTSVYEQFF.

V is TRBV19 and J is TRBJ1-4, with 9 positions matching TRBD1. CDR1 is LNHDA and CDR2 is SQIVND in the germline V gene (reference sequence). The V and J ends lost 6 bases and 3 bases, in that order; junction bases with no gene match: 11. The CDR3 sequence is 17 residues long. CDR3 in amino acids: CASRTGQGRRPNEKLFF. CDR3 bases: TGTGCCAGTAGAACCGGACAGGGGAGGCGGCCTAATGAAAAACTGTTTTTT.

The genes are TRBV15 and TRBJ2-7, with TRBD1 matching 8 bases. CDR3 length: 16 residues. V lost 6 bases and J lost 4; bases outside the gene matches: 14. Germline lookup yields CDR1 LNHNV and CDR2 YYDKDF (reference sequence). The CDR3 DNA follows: TGTGCCACCAGTACCAATCCAGGGACAGGAATTTACGAGCAGTACTTC. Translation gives CATSTNPGTGIYEQYF.